This TCR beta chain emerged from a study of breast tumors, draining lymph nodes, adjacent tissues. This clonotype was picked up many times. Axillary draining lymph nodes of breast cancer patients supplied the node samples. TCRdb re-called the multiplex PCR reads with MiXCR, one entry per CDR3 protein. The repertoire holds nearly 110,000 distinct CDR3 sequences, with around 30% as singletons. The TCR was taken from a female donor with breast cancer. Some clones in this sample may be carry-over from other donors' samples. The source material was axillary lymph node tissue.

The CDR3 nucleotides are TGTGCCACCCGCCGGACAGGGAACAATGAAAAACTGTTTTTT. Amino acids: CATRRTGNNEKLFF. The chain uses TRBV12-3 or TRBV12-4 and TRBJ1-4; 8 bases are a match to TRBD1. With V trimmed by 10 bases and J by 5 bases, 9 bases remained unmatched. The CDR3 is 14 amino acids.